The 10 T cell receptor beta chains listed next were all sequenced from one sample in a study of blood T cell repertoires in COVID-19. Some clones are missing from TCRdb's copy, which holds only in-frame ones; the method was immunoSEQ multiplex PCR. The top ten hold about 5.1% of the sample, which has roughly 190,000 clones, 80% to 90% seen once. Sequenced sample: peripheral blood. All receptors derive from a woman between 65 and 79 years old with active or convalescent COVID-19.

This clone was picked up one time. The J gene is TRBJ2-1, the V gene TRBV29-1; 8 nucleotides align to TRBD2. This CDR3 has 14 amino acids. Germline CDR1 and CDR2: SQVTM and ANQGSEA. J lost 3 bases, V lost 3 bases, and 4 bases had no gene match. The CDR3 protein is CSVDLAGIYNEQFF. In DNA form, the CDR3 reads TGCAGCGTTGATCTAGCGGGCATCTACAATGAGCAGTTCTTC.

This clone was counted once. V usage is TRBV6-5 and J usage is TRBJ2-2; 8 bases are a match to TRBD1. CDR3 length equals 15 residues. In germline, CDR1 is MNHEY, CDR2 SVGAGI. Trimming removed 2 bases from V and 5 bases from J; junction bases left unmatched: 4. In DNA form, the CDR3 reads TGTGCCAGCAGTTACGCCAGGGGGCAAACCGGGGAGCTGTTTTTT. It specifies CASSYARGQTGELFF.

This clone was seen a handful of times. The chain carries TRBV6-5 and TRBJ1-1; the D gene is possibly TRBD1 (5 bases). The germline CDR1 and CDR2 sequences are MNHEY and SVGAGI. V was clipped by 7 bases and J by 1 base, with 16 bases between them. There are 15 residues in the CDR3. The CDR3 region is CASIRDGSRNTEAFF. The DNA for the CDR3 is TGTGCCAGCATCAGGGATGGCTCGAGGAACACTGAAGCTTTCTTT.

This chain links TRBV10-2 with TRBJ2-1; TRBD2 aligns across 13 bases. V shed 7 bases, J shed 5 bases, and the junction held 8 bases outside the gene matches. Germline lookup yields CDR1 WSHSY and CDR2 SAAADI. The CDR3 spans 16 residues. The chain's CDR3 is CASTYVLAGGDNEQFF. The CDR3 nucleotides read TGCGCCAGCACCTACGTACTAGCGGGAGGGGACAATGAGCAGTTCTTC.

This chain uses TRBV5-1 with TRBJ2-1; 7 nucleotides line up with TRBD2. In germline, CDR1 is SGHRS, CDR2 YFSETQ. The J segment lost 3 bases and the V segment lost 4 bases, leaving 16 bases of the junction unmatched. CDR3 length: 18 residues. CDR3 residues: CASSHIVGKASGYNEQFF. DNA for the CDR3: TGCGCCAGCAGCCACATCGTCGGGAAGGCTAGCGGCTACAATGAGCAGTTCTTC.

The rearrangement joins TRBV19 to TRBJ2-1; 9 bases align to TRBD2. Trimming cost V 5 bases and J 4 bases; bases outside gene matches: 15. The CDR3 is made up of 18 amino acids. Per the germline V gene, CDR1 is LNHDA and CDR2 is SQIVND (reference sequence). CDR3 sequence reads: CASSPGASGMGVYNEQFF. Written as DNA, the CDR3 is TGTGCCAGTAGTCCCGGCGCTAGCGGGATGGGGGTTTACAATGAGCAGTTCTTC.

This clone appeared a single time. The chain employs TRBV14 and TRBJ2-5; possible D gene TRBD1, 6 bases. CDR1 is SGHDN, CDR2 FVKESK, per germline. This CDR3 is built from 15 residues. V lost 3 bases and J lost 4, with 15 bases in between. The CDR3 DNA follows: TGTGCCAGCAGCCACGGGACACGACTCGTAGAGACCCAGTACTTC. It translates to CASSHGTRLVETQYF.

V and J are TRBV19 and TRBJ1-5; TRBD1 might be the D (5 bases). The V end lost 3 bases, the J end lost 3 bases, and 12 bases lay between the germline ends. Germline values: CDR1 LNHDA, CDR2 SQIVND (reference sequence). The CDR3 covers 15 residues. Here the CDR3 reads CASSIRQGLNQPQHF. In nucleotides, the CDR3 is TGTGCCAGTAGTATTAGGCAGGGCCTCAATCAGCCCCAGCATTTT.

The chain has TRBV7-9 and TRBJ2-1; 11 nucleotides align to TRBD2. The CDR3 has 17 amino acids. The V gene's germline CDR1 is SEHNR and CDR2 FQNEAQ (reference sequence). J lost 9 bases, V lost 2 bases, and 12 bases had no gene match. In DNA form, the CDR3 reads TGTGCCAGCAGCTTAATCCGGGGCCCTAGCGGGAGGAGTGAGCAGTTCTTC. This translates into CASSLIRGPSGRSEQFF.

CDR3 DNA: TGTGCCAGCAAGAGAGGGCTCGGTGAAAAACTGTTTTTT. It specifies CASKRGLGEKLFF. The V gene is TRBV12-3 or TRBV12-4, the J gene TRBJ1-4; unclear D gene. Trimming cost V 7 bases and J 7 bases, with 13 bases left between them. This CDR3 has 13 residues.